The clone carrying this T cell receptor beta chain has only one observation. V was trimmed by 6 bases and J by 4 bases, leaving 15 bases between them. CDR3 length equals 14 residues. This entry is derived from a study of CD8 T cells in Susac syndrome. After extraction with the RNeasy kit, roughly 0.5 to 1 ug of the RNA was reverse transcribed using random hexamers. TCRdb used MiXCR to reprocess the immunoSEQ multiplex PCR reads, holding one entry per CDR3 protein. The data contain 100,000 to 150,000 distinct CDR3 sequences, around 94% of them singletons. This chain joins TRBV12-3 or TRBV12-4 and TRBJ1-1, with D possibly being TRBD1 (5 bases). The sample consisted of CD8+ T cells from PBMCs. This sequence was found in a human donor with Susac syndrome. The CDR3 here is CASSPMGVGTEAFF. The CDR3 DNA reads TGTGCCAGCAGCCCCATGGGGGTAGGCACTGAAGCTTTCTTT.